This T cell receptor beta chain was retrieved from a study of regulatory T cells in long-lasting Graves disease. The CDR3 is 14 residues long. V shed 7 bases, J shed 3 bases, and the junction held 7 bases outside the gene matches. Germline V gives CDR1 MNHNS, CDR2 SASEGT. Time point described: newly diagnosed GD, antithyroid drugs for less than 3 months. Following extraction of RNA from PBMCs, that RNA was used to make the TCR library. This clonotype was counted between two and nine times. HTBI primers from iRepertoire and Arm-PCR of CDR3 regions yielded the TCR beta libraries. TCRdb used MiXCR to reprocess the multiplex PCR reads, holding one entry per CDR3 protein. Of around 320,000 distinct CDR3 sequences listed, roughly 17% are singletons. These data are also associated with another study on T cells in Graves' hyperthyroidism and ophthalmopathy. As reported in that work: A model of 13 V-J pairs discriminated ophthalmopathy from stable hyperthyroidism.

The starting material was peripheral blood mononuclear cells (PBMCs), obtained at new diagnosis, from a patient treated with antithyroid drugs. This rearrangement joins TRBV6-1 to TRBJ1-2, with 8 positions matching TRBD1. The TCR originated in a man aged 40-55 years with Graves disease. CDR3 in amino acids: CASNEAGGYYGYTF. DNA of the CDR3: TGTGCCAGCAACGAGGCAGGGGGCTACTATGGCTACACCTTC.